This TCR beta chain was documented in a study of cytomegalovirus exposure and HLA in healthy donors. This CDR3 spans 15 amino acids. From germline, CDR1 is SGHNT and CDR2 YENEEA. The trim removed 4 bases at V and 4 bases at J, leaving 7 bases unmatched. Vbeta (60) and Jbeta (13) primers were used in the PCR. Here immunoSEQ multiplex PCR was the method, and the copy in TCRdb shows in-frame clones only, minus some. The table records approximately 180,000 clones, about four fifths of them present only once. The sample holds a few counts of this clone. Its cognate antigen is unknown. Findings of the study overall: After further analysis at a later stage, around 17,000 TCR beta sequences were associated with HLA alleles at 0.05 false discovery rate. In an earlier analysis, about 87% or about 30%: the productive usage of most TCR beta V segments. It was likely that a cluster of highly shared sequence variants was a sequencing artifact.

The chain is built from TRBV11-3 and TRBJ2-1, with 7 bases fitting TRBD2. This TCR was recovered from a male donor in good health and CMV-seronegative. The sample consisted of PBMCs. In nucleotides, the CDR3 is TGTGCCAGCAGCTCCCAGCGGGGACCTTACAATGAGCAGTTCTTC. Amino acid sequence: CASSSQRGPYNEQFF.